This T cell receptor beta chain came from a study of blood T cell repertoires in COVID-19. Study details: Material from acute and convalescent COVID-19 was sourced from the United States, Italy and Spain. T cells, B-cell-depleted T cells, or PBMCs supplied cDNA or gDNA.

Which cohort a participant joined came from the clinical history participants gave. Generated by immunoSEQ multiplex PCR, the TCRdb table keeps only in-frame clones and is missing some. This table holds 190,000 or so clones, approximately 88% found once. V lost 8 bases to trimming and J lost 7 bases; unmatched junction nucleotides: 11. The CDR3 runs to 15 residues. Germline-derived CDR1 and CDR2 are MGHRA and YSYEKL. Sequencing was done on a sample of PBMCs or T cells enriched from blood (not recorded which). The V and J genes are TRBV4-1 and TRBJ2-2; 9 positions agree with TRBD1. The clonotype comes from a man younger than 30 with acute COVID-19. The CDR3 is CASSSWDRVIGELFF. CDR3 nucleotide sequence: TGCGCCAGCTCCTCCTGGGACAGGGTTATCGGGGAGCTGTTTTTT.